This T cell receptor (beta chain) was profiled in a study of shared clonotypes between healthy human individuals. Across the study: Three plates each covered CD4 naive and memory; CD8 naive two, CD8 memory one.

Study-wide results and limits: Among donors, the sharing of clonotypes was expected to be influenced by sequencing depth.

Per the authors' pipeline: With immunoSEQ giving junction-only sequences and no quality scores, filtering differed. This table comes from immunoSEQ multiplex PCR, and its TCRdb copy is limited to in-frame clones, with some not included. V and J calls and clone size are those listed in that table; D and trimming were worked out from the DNA. The table records under 1,900,000 clones, approximately 98.5% of them present only once. Details on this clone: Its antigen is unidentified.

Germline V lookup: CDR1 SGHAT, CDR2 FQNNGV. V lost 5 bases and J lost 8; bases outside the gene matches: 8. This CDR3 comprises 13 residues. Input material: naive CD4+ T cells sorted from blood. The subset is: CD45RA+ positively selected. V usage is TRBV11-2 and J usage is TRBJ1-2; 7 bases map to TRBD1. This clonotype originated in a man younger than 45 in good health. This CDR3 reads CASSPDREGGYTF. The CDR3 DNA sequence: TGTGCCAGCAGCCCTGACAGGGAAGGAGGCTACACCTTC.